This T cell receptor beta chain was profiled in a study of T cells in Graves' hyperthyroidism and ophthalmopathy. Regarding the study as a whole: A median roughly six months before onset, the model predicted ophthalmopathy. Most thyroid clonotypes expanded above 0.001 appeared in blood too.

There are 16 residues in the CDR3. V was clipped by 1 base and J by 2 bases; unmatched bases: 2. Germline loops: CDR1 SNHLY, CDR2 FYNNEI. Amplified TCR beta CDR3 regions derived from RNA transcripts. The TCR CDR3 first-round RT-PCR relied on the HTBI primer set. MiXCR, run by TCRdb on the multiplex PCR reads, gives a single entry per CDR3 protein. The sample lists about 99,000 distinct CDR3 sequences, roughly 44% occurring once. Concerning this clonotype itself: Its target is not known.

The sequence was obtained from a man in his forties with Graves' hyperthyroidism. Sequenced sample: blood. The rearrangement uses TRBV2 and TRBJ2-4; 10 bases are shared with TRBD1. The CDR3 nucleotides read TGTGCCAGCAGTGAAGGGACAGGGGGGACCAAAAACATTCAGTACTTC. This translates into CASSEGTGGTKNIQYF.